This TCR beta chain was documented in a study of T cell responses to AZD1222 COVID-19 vaccine (dated by TCRdb to 2020 to 2022). For context, the study as a whole: AZD1222 recipients with second doses at about 4 weeks or about 12 weeks were pooled, because spike-specific TCR depth and breadth did not differ between schedules. TCR sequencing covered about 230 trial participants: 200 to 210 given two doses of AZD1222 and around 25 given two doses of MenACWY control vaccine. Trial participants were enrolled by age into 18-55, 56-69 and 70-plus year subgroups, with about 150, 28 and 57 TCR-sequenced participants respectively.

Overall study results and their limits: After two AZD1222 doses, both the breadth and the depth of spike-specific TCRs were significantly higher than at day 0 and than in MenACWY recipients. Participants were mostly white British, with more females than males. The authors suggested clonal diversity may have been underestimated. Conclusions about previously exposed vaccinees were limited because only six or seven AZD1222 recipients were SARS-CoV-2 seropositive at baseline. In the small 56-69-year group, the increase in depth fell short of significance, most likely because of low power. Vaccine-associated CD4 TCRs spanned the whole spike protein, with dominant responses in regions 160-218 and 743-854. Reportedly, close to half of the unique spike-specific TCRs recognized epitopes lying outside the regions that are mutated in the B.1.351 and B.1.1.7 variants. Because no samples from the day 14 peak response were available, repertoires could be characterized only after the peak T cell response.

The time point label on this specimen signifies: baseline before first vaccination. Vaccinee samples were obtained from the UK trials COV001 and COV002, which included a single-blind randomized controlled phase 2/3 trial of AZD1222 (ChAdOx1 nCoV-19) in healthy adults. Trial participant PBMC samples were collected at day 0 and day 28 after the second dose for TCRbeta chain sequencing. Worth noting for this clone: Its binding antigen is unknown. No per-base quality is available; no much larger clone lies one base away.

The CDR3 regions of human TCRbeta chains were subjected to immunosequencing. As for how the authors treated the data: TCRs in the repertoires were compared against a reference library of SARS-CoV-2-specific TCRs that had been generated with the MIRA antigen-specificity platform. Breadth was defined as the fraction of unique TCRs that were SARS-CoV-2-associated, and depth was defined as the fraction of total T cells that were SARS-CoV-2-associated. Using the MIRA data, each spike-specific TCR was assigned both to the spike region to which the TCR was reactive and to a CD4 or CD8 class. Log10-transformed breadth and depth values were compared by one-way ANOVA with Sidak's multiple comparisons tests. Not all clones reach the TCRdb copy of this immuneACCESS table, which keeps in-frame sequences only. Checked studies attribute under half of the gap to unresolved V genes and leave the rest unexplained. The D gene and trimming were derived from the DNA, and the V and J assignments and clone size from that table. The sample contains 100,000 or so clones, about 86% of them found a single time. Clones ranked in the top ten supply approximately 6.8% of the sample.

The CDR3 numbers 15 residues from cysteine through phenylalanine. CDR3 DNA only is kept here, 45 bases in frame from base 1. Based on the germline V gene (reference sequence), the CDR1 and CDR2 sequences are GTSNPN and SVGIG. After removal of 2 bases from V and 4 bases from J, the junction retains 7 bases not matched to a gene. This material consisted of peripheral blood, taken on day 0 of AZD1222 vaccination. The sequence links TRBV30 to TRBJ1-4, with TRBD1 matching 7 junction bases. This sequence was found in an adult in good health. Here the CDR3 is given as CAWSIGTAFNEKLFF. At the DNA level, the sequence is TGTGCCTGGAGTATCGGGACAGCCTTTAATGAAAAACTGTTTTTT.